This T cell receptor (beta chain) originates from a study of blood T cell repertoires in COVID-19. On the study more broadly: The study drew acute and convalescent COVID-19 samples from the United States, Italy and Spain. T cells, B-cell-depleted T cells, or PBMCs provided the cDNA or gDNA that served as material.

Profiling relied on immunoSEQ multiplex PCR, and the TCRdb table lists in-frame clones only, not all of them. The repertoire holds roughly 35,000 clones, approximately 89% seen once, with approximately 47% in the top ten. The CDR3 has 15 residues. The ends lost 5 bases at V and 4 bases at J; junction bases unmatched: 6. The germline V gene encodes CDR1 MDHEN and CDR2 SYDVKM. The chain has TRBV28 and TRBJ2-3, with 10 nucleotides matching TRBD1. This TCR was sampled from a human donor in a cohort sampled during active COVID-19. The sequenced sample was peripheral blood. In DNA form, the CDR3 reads TGTGCCAGCAGTGAACGCGGGACAGGGGCAGATACGCAGTATTTT. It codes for CASSERGTGADTQYF.